A single sample gave rise to the 21 T cell receptor beta chains below, sequenced in a study of cytomegalovirus exposure and HLA in healthy donors (dated by TCRdb to about 2017). Library method: the immunoSEQ multiplex PCR assay. For the multiplex PCR, a mixture combining 60 forward primers for TCR Vbeta segments and 13 reverse primers for TCR Jbeta segments was used. In TCRdb, the immuneACCESS table is reduced to in-frame sequences with V and J assigned. These tables do not hold every clone; where another copy was compared, an unresolved V gene accounts for under half, and the others remain unexplained. The sample table records around 44,000 clones. The ten largest clones take up more than 5.5% of the sample. The specimen sequenced was PBMCs. The receptor source for this set is a male donor in good health and CMV-seropositive.

V usage is TRBV2 and J usage is TRBJ1-4, with TRBD1 matching 10 bases. Trimming at V came to 2 bases and at J to 10 bases, leaving 7 bases not matched to a gene. CDR3 length: 15 amino acids. Germline CDR1 reads SNHLY; CDR2 reads FYNNEI. This CDR3 reads CASSELGQGVRKLFF. CDR3 coding DNA: TGTGCCAGCAGTGAACTTGGACAGGGGGTTCGAAAACTGTTTTTT.

The chain couples TRBV4-2 to TRBJ2-7; the D gene is possibly TRBD2 (6 bases). CDR1 is LGHNA and CDR2 is YNFKEQ in the germline V gene. V gave up 1 base and J gave up 0 bases, with 13 bases separating them. This CDR3 has 16 residues. The CDR3 coding sequence is TGTGCCAGCAGCCAAGTTAGCGGTTGGCCCTCCTACGAGCAGTACTTC. This translates into CASSQVSGWPSYEQYF.

The gene calls are TRBV11-2 and TRBJ2-7; 7 nucleotides line up with TRBD2. This CDR3 contains 17 residues. V shed 0 bases, J shed 2 bases, and the junction held 10 bases outside the gene matches. Germline lookup yields CDR1 SGHAT and CDR2 FQNNGV. CDR3 in amino acids: CASSLDIGASGTYEQYF. The CDR3 DNA sequence: TGTGCCAGCAGCTTAGATATAGGGGCTAGCGGAACCTACGAGCAGTACTTC.

The rearrangement uses TRBV11-3 and TRBJ2-7, with D perhaps TRBD2 (6 bases). Germline lookup yields CDR1 SGHNT and CDR2 YENEEA. V was clipped by 5 bases and J by 4 bases, with 18 bases between them. The CDR3 totals 15 residues. The CDR3 DNA is TGTGCCAGCAGCCCACCGGGGCGGGGACCGTACGAGCAGTACTTC. It translates to CASSPPGRGPYEQYF.

The CDR3 coding sequence is TGTGCCAGCAGTTTACAGGCGGGTTTACGCGAGCAGTACTTC. Translated: CASSLQAGLREQYF. The V call is TRBV27, the J call TRBJ2-7, with a tentative D call TRBD2 (5 bases). The CDR3 loop spans 14 amino acids. With 2 bases removed from V and 6 bases from J, the gap between germline ends came to 14 bases. Per the germline V gene, CDR1 is MNHEY and CDR2 is SMNVEV (reference sequence).

The V call is TRBV7-2, the J call TRBJ1-2; 9 bases are shared with TRBD1. The germline CDR1 and CDR2 sequences are SGHTA and FQGNSA. J lost 8 bases, V lost 5 bases, and 9 bases had no gene match. The CDR3 covers 14 residues. The CDR3 protein is CASSLIRDRVGYTF. In DNA, the CDR3 is TGTGCCAGCAGCCTAATCCGGGACAGGGTAGGCTACACCTTC.

This chain links TRBV19 with TRBJ1-3, with a tentative D call TRBD1 (6 bases). This CDR3 contains 16 residues. The germline gives CDR1 LNHDA, CDR2 SQIVND (reference sequence). V lost 9 bases and J lost 0, with 18 bases in between. The CDR3 DNA reads as TGTGCCAGGGGGAGGGGGGGACCGAACTCTGGAAACACCATATATTTT. Its translation: CARGRGGPNSGNTIYF.

The V call is TRBV11-3, the J call TRBJ1-3; D possibly corresponds to TRBD1 (6 bases). The germline V and J ends were trimmed by 5 bases and 0 bases, with 8 bases remaining between them. Germline V gene data show CDR1 as SGHNT and CDR2 as YENEEA. The CDR3 runs to 14 residues. In DNA form, the CDR3 reads TGTGCCAGCAGCGGGGACATCTCTGGAAACACCATATATTTT. Translation: CASSGDISGNTIYF.

This CDR3 is CASSHPTGGLAEQYF. The DNA for the CDR3 is TGTGCCAGCTCACACCCGACAGGGGGCTTGGCCGAGCAGTACTTC. V usage is TRBV18 and J usage is TRBJ2-7; 10 bases align to TRBD1. The germline CDR1 and CDR2 sequences are KGHSH and LQKENI. The CDR3 is made up of 15 amino acids. V lost 4 bases, J lost 6 bases, and 9 bases stayed unmatched.

The chain recombines TRBV10-3 with TRBJ1-5, with D perhaps TRBD1 (5 bases). The CDR3 spans 14 residues. The V gene's germline CDR1 is ENHRY and CDR2 SYGVKD. Trimming pared 0 bases from V and 8 bases from J, leaving 11 bases between. The CDR3 here is CAISESAGLEPQHF. As DNA, the CDR3 is TGTGCCATCAGTGAGTCGGCAGGGCTGGAGCCCCAGCATTTT.

The chain employs TRBV4-3 and TRBJ2-6, with D possibly TRBD1 on 5 matching bases. V was shortened by 0 bases and J by 0 bases, with 15 bases between the two germline ends. CDR3 length equals 19 residues. CDR1 is LGHNA, CDR2 YSLEER, per germline. Here the CDR3 reads CASSQDMMGLDSGANVLTF. CDR3 sequence (DNA): TGCGCCAGCAGCCAAGATATGATGGGGCTGGACTCTGGGGCCAACGTCCTGACTTTC.

The rearrangement uses TRBV6-5 and TRBJ2-5; 10 nucleotides agree with TRBD2. Germline CDR1 is MNHEY and CDR2 is SVGAGI. J lost 7 bases, V lost 5 bases, and 4 bases had no gene match. The CDR3 totals 13 residues. The CDR3 is CASSPSGGGTQYF. The CDR3 DNA follows: TGTGCCAGCAGTCCTAGCGGGGGTGGGACCCAGTACTTC.

The rearrangement links TRBV18 to TRBJ1-3; D is unclear. Germline CDR1 KGHSH, CDR2 LQKENI. There are 15 residues in the CDR3. Trimming removed 4 bases from V and 0 bases from J, with 10 bases in between. CDR3 nucleotides: TGTGCCAGCTCACTTCAGGAGGGCTCTGGAAACACCATATATTTT. Encoded protein: CASSLQEGSGNTIYF.

V is TRBV7-2 and J is TRBJ2-4, with unresolved D. The V and J ends lost 1 base and 1 base respectively, with 11 bases between them. The CDR3 consists of 16 residues. CDR1 is SGHTA and CDR2 is FQGNSA in the germline V gene. The CDR3 spells CASSLDAVTAKNIQYF. CDR3 coding DNA: TGTGCCAGCAGCTTAGACGCGGTAACGGCCAAAAACATTCAGTACTTC.

The chain joins TRBV7-6 to TRBJ1-1, with 8 bases that match TRBD1. The CDR3 sequence is 15 residues long. Germline CDR1 reads SGHVS; CDR2 reads FNYEAQ. The J segment lost 0 bases and the V segment lost 5 bases, leaving 5 bases of the junction unmatched. CDR3 region: CASSDRQGLNTEAFF. The CDR3 coding sequence is TGTGCCAGCAGCGATAGACAGGGGTTGAACACTGAAGCTTTCTTT.

This rearrangement joins TRBV6-5 to TRBJ1-1, with D possibly matching TRBD1 (6 bases). The CDR3 totals 13 residues. Trimming removed 6 bases from V and 10 bases from J, with 18 bases in between. Germline-derived CDR1 and CDR2 are MNHEY and SVGAGI. The DNA of the CDR3 is TGTGCCAGCAGGATGGCACAGGGTGGAGTAGCTTTCTTT. Translating it yields CASRMAQGGVAFF.

The chain has TRBV5-6 and TRBJ2-7; no definite D call. The CDR3 spans 12 residues. Germline V gives CDR1 SGHDT, CDR2 YYEEEE. Trimming left V 0 bases short and J 3 bases short, with 4 bases between. The CDR3 DNA is TGTGCCAGCAGCTTGGGTTACTACGAGCAGTACTTC. Its translation: CASSLGYYEQYF.

The J gene is TRBJ2-3, the V gene TRBV11-2, with TRBD1 identical over 9 bases. Germline loops: CDR1 SGHAT, CDR2 FQNNGV. This CDR3 has 15 residues. With V trimmed by 5 bases and J by 6 bases, 9 bases remained unmatched. The CDR3 region has the DNA TGTGCCAGCAGCGCGAGGGGGGACAGGGACGATACGCAGTATTTT. It is translated as CASSARGDRDDTQYF.

This chain uses TRBV4-3 with TRBJ1-1; D may be TRBD1 (5 bases). V shed 0 bases and J shed 1 base, with 9 bases lying between them. There are 15 residues in the CDR3. CDR1 is LGHNA, CDR2 YSLEER, per germline. The CDR3 region has the DNA TGCGCCAGCAGCCAAGATGGGAGGGGGAACACTGAAGCTTTCTTT. This encodes CASSQDGRGNTEAFF.

This sequence joins TRBV5-1 and TRBJ1-1; TRBD1 is a possible D gene (5 bases). This CDR3 has 15 amino acids. Germline CDR1 and CDR2: SGHRS and YFSETQ. V was shortened by 1 base and J by 4 bases, with 14 bases between the two germline ends. CDR3: CASSLSPSGGTEAFF. CDR3 coding DNA: TGCGCCAGCAGCTTGTCCCCCAGCGGGGGCACTGAAGCTTTCTTT.

The chain is built from TRBV5-6 and TRBJ1-6; TRBD1 agrees at 7 bases. This CDR3 is 13 amino acids long. Per germline, CDR1 SGHDT and CDR2 YYEEEE. J was trimmed by 10 bases and V by 4 bases; bases with no gene match: 5. CDR3 nucleotide sequence: TGTGCCAGCAGCCAAGTGACAGGGTCACCCCTCCACTTT. It codes for CASSQVTGSPLHF.